Below, 5 T cell receptor beta chains from the same sample are listed, as sequenced in a study of identical twins listed by TCRdb under 2016. The library was built by means of 5' RACE. TCRdb lists the instrument as Illumina HiSeq 2000. The public reads were quality trimmed at Q25 with fastp and then assembled into clones with MiXCR by TCRdb, keeping productive beta chains. CDR3 protein duplicates are merged, each entry listing the most common genes and DNA. A total of 400,000 to 500,000 distinct CDR3 sequences appear in this sample, 14% of them only once. Of the sample, 0.95% to 1% is held by the ten largest clones. The sample was also linked to a second study, of yellow fever vaccine responses in identical twins.

The sequencing sample was made of CD4+ T cells sorted from blood. The source of these receptors is a woman aged 18-29 years in good health.

This clonotype showed up just a few times. The V and J genes are TRBV7-9 and TRBJ2-5, with TRBD1 as a possible D gene (6 bases). This CDR3 region has 16 residues. Trimming removed 1 base from V and 4 bases from J, with 16 bases in between. Germline CDR1 is SEHNR and CDR2 is FQNEAQ (reference sequence). The CDR3 coding sequence is TGTGCCAGCAGCTTAGTACGCTGGACAGAACGAGAGACCCAGTACTTC. Its translation: CASSLVRWTERETQYF.

This clonotype showed up just a few times. V usage is TRBV28 and J usage is TRBJ2-7; 10 nucleotides match TRBD1. This CDR3 has 15 amino acids. Germline V gene lookup returns CDR1 MDHEN and CDR2 SYDVKM. Trimming at V came to 5 bases and at J to 3 bases, leaving 7 bases not matched to a gene. DNA of the CDR3: TGTGCCAGCAGTATGGCCCGGACAGGGGGCTACGAGCAGTACTTC. Protein product: CASSMARTGGYEQYF.

The genes are TRBV24-1 and TRBJ1-1, with 8 bases lining up with TRBD1. CDR1 KGHDR and CDR2 SFDVKD come from the germline V gene. The CDR3 is 12 amino acids. V dropped 4 bases and J dropped 8; count of bases not matched to a gene: 2. The CDR3 loop is CATSEGQGEAFF. The CDR3 coding sequence is TGTGCCACCAGTGAAGGACAGGGAGAAGCTTTCTTT.

The chain carries TRBV6-6 and TRBJ2-3; no reliable D call. V lost 7 bases to trimming and J lost 4 bases, with 12 bases between them. This CDR3 is built from 13 residues. The V gene's germline CDR1 is MNHNY and CDR2 SVGAGI (reference sequence). The DNA of the CDR3 is TGTGCCAGCACCCCACAGTTCCCAGATACGCAGTATTTT. Protein sequence: CASTPQFPDTQYF.

This clonotype was counted many times. The chain has TRBV7-2 and TRBJ2-1; TRBD2 aligns across 8 bases. This CDR3 is 16 amino acids long. The trim removed 5 bases at V and 0 bases at J, leaving 6 bases unmatched. Germline V CDR1 and CDR2: SGHTA, FQGNSA. As DNA, the CDR3 is TGTGCCAGCAGCGAGAGCGGGGGTAGCTCCTACAATGAGCAGTTCTTC. This encodes CASSESGGSSYNEQFF.